Listed below are T cell receptor beta chains from one sample, sequenced in a study of PD-1 blockade in classical Hodgkin lymphoma. Profiling relied on immunoSEQ multiplex PCR, and the TCRdb table lists in-frame clones only, not all of them. The sample records 4,500 or so clones, approximately 67% being singletons. The starting material was CD8+ T cells from blood, obtained before the fourth cycle of nivolumab. The receptors derive from a human donor with classical Hodgkin lymphoma. Both conserved end residues are part of each CDR3. The D gene is left open where the match is weak. The listing skips clone size in some rows; elsewhere it reads once, few, many or a size class.

length: 14; size: NA; D: NA; V: TRBV5-1; J: TRBJ2-3; DNA: TGCGCCAGCAGCTTGACGGGGCCGACAGATACGCAGTATTTT; CDR3: CASSLTGPTDTQYF
length: 14; size: NA; D: NA; V: TRBV12-1; J: TRBJ2-2; DNA: TGTGCCAGCAGCGTCCGGGACAGGGCCGGGGAGCTGTTTTTT; CDR3: CASSVRDRAGELFF
length: 13; size: large; D: TRBD2; V: TRBV28; J: TRBJ2-7; DNA: TGTGCCGGGACTAGCGGTCCCTCGGGGGAGCAGTACTTC; CDR3: CAGTSGPSGEQYF
length: 15; size: once; D: NA; V: TRBV5-4; J: TRBJ1-2; DNA: TGTGCCAGCAGCTTAGGGCCGACAGGTTGGAAAGGCTACACCTTC; CDR3: CASSLGPTGWKGYTF
length: 14; size: NA; D: TRBD1; V: TRBV5-1; J: TRBJ1-1; DNA: TGCGCCAGCAGCCTCGACAGGGTGAACACTGAAGCTTTCTTT; CDR3: CASSLDRVNTEAFF
length: 15; size: NA; D: NA; V: TRBV9; J: TRBJ2-1; DNA: TGTGCCAGCAGCGTTTCAGGGTCCCCAGGCAATGAGCAGTTCTTC; CDR3: CASSVSGSPGNEQFF
length: 15; size: NA; D: TRBD1; V: TRBV6-5; J: TRBJ2-2; DNA: TGTGCCAGCACTCCTACAGGGGTGGGCACCGGGGAGCTGTTTTTT; CDR3: CASTPTGVGTGELFF
length: 12; size: few; D: NA; V: TRBV7-9; J: TRBJ2-7; DNA: TGTGCCAGCAGCTTAGGAAGTCGGTTTCGGTACTTC; CDR3: CASSLGSRFRYF
length: 15; size: large; D: TRBD1; V: TRBV5-1; J: TRBJ2-7; DNA: TGCGCCAGCAGCTATAGGACAGGGACAGGCTACGAGCAGTACTTC; CDR3: CASSYRTGTGYEQYF
length: 14; size: once; D: NA; V: TRBV9; J: TRBJ2-3; DNA: TGTGCCAGCAGCGCCGGACGGAGCACAGATACGCAGTATTTT; CDR3: CASSAGRSTDTQYF
length: 12; size: NA; D: NA; V: TRBV6-4; J: TRBJ1-5; DNA: TGTGCCAGACAGGAACCCAATCAGCCCCAGCATTTT; CDR3: CARQEPNQPQHF
length: 21; size: NA; D: TRBD1; V: TRBV7-6; J: TRBJ2-1; DNA: TGTGCCAGCAGCTTAGGCCGGTTTCCAGGGGGCGGCCGTAGCTCCTACAATGAGCAGTTCTTC; CDR3: CASSLGRFPGGGRSSYNEQFF
length: 12; size: NA; D: NA; V: TRBV7-9; J: TRBJ2-7; DNA: TGTGCCAGCAGCTTAGGGGGTCGAGAGCAGTACTTC; CDR3: CASSLGGREQYF
length: 12; size: NA; D: NA; V: TRBV7-9; J: TRBJ1-2; DNA: TGTGCCAGCAGCCCCGGCGGTTGGGGCTACACCTTC; CDR3: CASSPGGWGYTF
length: 17; size: NA; D: TRBD1; V: TRBV4-3; J: TRBJ2-7; DNA: TGCGCCAGCAGCCAAGAGCTGTCGAGGGGGCTTCTCTACGAGCAGTACTTC; CDR3: CASSQELSRGLLYEQYF
length: 16; size: NA; D: NA; V: TRBV7-2; J: TRBJ1-5; DNA: TGTGCCAGCAGCCTCGGGACGGTGTATAGCAATCAGCCCCAGCATTTT; CDR3: CASSLGTVYSNQPQHF
length: 15; size: once; D: TRBD1; V: TRBV5-8; J: TRBJ2-2; DNA: TGTGCCAGCAGCTCCGGGACAGGGGGCACCGGGGAGCTGTTTTTT; CDR3: CASSSGTGGTGELFF
length: 15; size: few; D: NA; V: TRBV6-6; J: TRBJ2-3; DNA: TGTGCCAGCACCGATGATGACAGGTTGGGAGATACGCAGTATTTT; CDR3: CASTDDDRLGDTQYF
length: 15; size: NA; D: TRBD1; V: TRBV9; J: TRBJ2-1; DNA: TGTGCCAGCAGCAGGACAGGGGATACCTACAATGAGCAGTTCTTC; CDR3: CASSRTGDTYNEQFF
length: 12; size: large; D: NA; V: TRBV7-6; J: TRBJ2-7; DNA: TGTGCCAGCAGCTCCACTCTCTACGAGCAGTACTTC; CDR3: CASSSTLYEQYF
length: 17; size: few; D: NA; V: TRBV5-1; J: TRBJ1-4; DNA: TGCGCCAGCAGCTTAGGAGTAATGGAGAAGCGGGATGAAAAACTGTTTTTT; CDR3: CASSLGVMEKRDEKLFF
length: 12; size: NA; D: NA; V: TRBV6-6; J: TRBJ1-2; DNA: TGTGCCAGCGGCCCGACGGCGAATGGCTACACCTTC; CDR3: CASGPTANGYTF
length: 14; size: NA; D: NA; V: TRBV27; J: TRBJ2-7; DNA: TGTGCCAGCAGCCCGGGACTTCTTACCTACGAGCAGTACTTC; CDR3: CASSPGLLTYEQYF
length: 15; size: NA; D: TRBD2; V: TRBV5-4; J: TRBJ2-5; DNA: TGTGCCAGCAGCTCAACTAGCGGACTAAAAGAGACCCAGTACTTC; CDR3: CASSSTSGLKETQYF
length: 14; size: few; D: NA; V: TRBV4-1; J: TRBJ1-5; DNA: TGCGCCAGCACCCGGGGGATGGGCAATCAGCCCCAGCATTTT; CDR3: CASTRGMGNQPQHF
length: 14; size: NA; D: NA; V: TRBV13; J: TRBJ2-7; DNA: TGTGCCAGCAGCCAGGGGAGGGGGATCTACGAGCAGTACTTC; CDR3: CASSQGRGIYEQYF
length: 14; size: NA; D: NA; V: TRBV30; J: TRBJ2-6; DNA: TGTGCCTGGAGTGAGGGTCCCGGGGCCAACGTCCTGACTTTC; CDR3: CAWSEGPGANVLTF
length: 16; size: NA; D: TRBD2; V: TRBV4-2; J: TRBJ2-7; DNA: TGTGCCAGCAGCCAAGAAAGAGCGGGGGACTCCTACGAGCAGTACTTC; CDR3: CASSQERAGDSYEQYF